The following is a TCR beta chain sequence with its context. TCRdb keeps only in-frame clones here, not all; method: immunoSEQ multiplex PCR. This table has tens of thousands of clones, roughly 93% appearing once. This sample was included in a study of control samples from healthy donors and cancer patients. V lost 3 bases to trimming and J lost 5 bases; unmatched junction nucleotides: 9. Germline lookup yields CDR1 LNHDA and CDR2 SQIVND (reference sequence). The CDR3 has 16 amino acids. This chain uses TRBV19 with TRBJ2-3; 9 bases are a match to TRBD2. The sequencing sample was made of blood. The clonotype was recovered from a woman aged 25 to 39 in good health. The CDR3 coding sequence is TGTGCCAGTAGTATGGGGCGGGGGGGCCGCGTAGATACGCAGTATTTT. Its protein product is CASSMGRGGRVDTQYF.